The clone carrying this T cell receptor (beta chain) was seen a few times. What it recognizes is unknown. The data were obtained in a study of cytomegalovirus exposure and HLA in healthy donors. V was clipped by 3 bases and J by 6 bases; unmatched bases: 10. The CDR3 has 15 residues. Germline values: CDR1 SGHNT, CDR2 YYREEE (reference sequence). Study-wide findings and caveats: Under 20,000 TCR beta sequences were associated with HLA alleles at 0.05 false discovery rate in a later analysis. Several of the most significant clusters appeared, in a later analysis, to be linked to common viral pathogens. According to reports, the classifier identified cytomegalovirus status with high specificity and sensitivity.

The PCR made use of 60 Vbeta and 13 Jbeta primers. Method: immunoSEQ multiplex PCR; TCRdb's copy keeps in-frame clones and lacks some. The data hold about 100,000 clones, with 79% observed a single time. The V call is TRBV5-4, the J call TRBJ2-5; 8 nucleotides line up with TRBD1. Material: PBMCs. The receptor was derived from a woman between 40 and 55 years old in good health and CMV-seronegative. The chain's CDR3 is CASSYANQGAKTQYF. CDR3 DNA: TGTGCCAGCAGCTACGCAAACCAGGGGGCGAAGACCCAGTACTTC.